This T cell receptor (beta chain) was recovered during a study of T cell responses to AZD1222 COVID-19 vaccine. General study findings and limits: Females outnumbered males among donors, who were mostly white British; clonal diversity was possibly underestimated. Repertoire collection took place solely once the T cell response had peaked. Just six AZD1222 recipients were seropositive at baseline. The reported proportion of spike-specific TCRs targeting unmutated variant regions was nearly half.

Assay used: immunoSEQ multiplex PCR; TCRdb lists only in-frame clones, some missing. The sample records about 120,000 clones, around 87% being singletons. Details on this clone: Its matching antigen is unknown.

The sample in question was peripheral blood, obtained on day 0 of AZD1222 vaccination. The TCR was taken from an adult in good health.

The DNA of the CDR3 is TGTGCCAGCAGTTTGGGACGCTACGAGCAGTACTTC. This gives the protein CASSLGRYEQYF. This rearrangement joins TRBV12-3 or TRBV12-4 to TRBJ2-7; D might be TRBD1 or TRBD2, each matching 5 bases. V lost 3 bases, J lost 3 bases, and 6 bases lay in between. The CDR3 extends over 12 amino acids.